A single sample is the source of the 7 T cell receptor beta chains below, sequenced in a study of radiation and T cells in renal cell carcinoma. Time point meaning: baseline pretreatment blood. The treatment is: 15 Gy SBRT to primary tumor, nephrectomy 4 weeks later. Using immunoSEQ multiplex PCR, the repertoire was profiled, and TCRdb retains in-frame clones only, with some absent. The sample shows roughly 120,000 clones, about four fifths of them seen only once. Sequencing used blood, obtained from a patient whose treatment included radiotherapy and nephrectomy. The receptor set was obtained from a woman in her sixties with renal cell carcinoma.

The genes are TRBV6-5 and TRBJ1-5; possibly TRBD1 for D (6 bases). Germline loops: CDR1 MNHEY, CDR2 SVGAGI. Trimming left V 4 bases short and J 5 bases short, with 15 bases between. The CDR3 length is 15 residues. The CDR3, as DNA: TGTGCCAGCAGTTTTACAGGGCGTTTGGATCAGCCCCAGCATTTT. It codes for CASSFTGRLDQPQHF.

The CDR3 bases are TGTGCCAGCAGCTTAGAGGCGGGAGCCGAGTACGAGCAGTACTTC. Its protein is CASSLEAGAEYEQYF. The gene calls are TRBV7-6 and TRBJ2-7; TRBD2 matches at 7 bases. The CDR3 spans 15 residues. V gave up 1 base and J gave up 4 bases; unmatched junction bases: 7. The germline V gene encodes CDR1 SGHVS and CDR2 FNYEAQ.

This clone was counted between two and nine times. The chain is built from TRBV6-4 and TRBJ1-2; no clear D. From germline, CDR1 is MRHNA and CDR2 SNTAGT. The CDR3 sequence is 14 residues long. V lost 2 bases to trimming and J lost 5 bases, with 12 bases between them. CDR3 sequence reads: CASSDRTGSYGYTF. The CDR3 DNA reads TGTGCCAGCAGTGACCGGACGGGGAGTTATGGCTACACCTTC.

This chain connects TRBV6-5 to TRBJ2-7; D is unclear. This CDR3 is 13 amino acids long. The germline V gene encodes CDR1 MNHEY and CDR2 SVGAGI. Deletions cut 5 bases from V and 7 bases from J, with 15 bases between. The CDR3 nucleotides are TGTGCCAGCAGTACTACAGCGACCTTGGAGCAGTACTTC. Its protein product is CASSTTATLEQYF.

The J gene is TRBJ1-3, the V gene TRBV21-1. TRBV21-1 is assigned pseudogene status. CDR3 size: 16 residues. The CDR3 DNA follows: TGTGCCAGCAGCAAAGATAAGCCAGCACAAGGAAACACCATATATTTT. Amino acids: CASSKDKPAQGNTIYF.

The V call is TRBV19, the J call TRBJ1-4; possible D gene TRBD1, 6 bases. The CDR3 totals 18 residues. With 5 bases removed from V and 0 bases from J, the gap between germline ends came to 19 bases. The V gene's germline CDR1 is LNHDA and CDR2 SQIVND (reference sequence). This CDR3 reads CASSFGDIGPPTNEKLFF. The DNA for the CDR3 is TGTGCCAGTAGTTTCGGGGACATTGGGCCTCCAACTAATGAAAAACTGTTTTTT. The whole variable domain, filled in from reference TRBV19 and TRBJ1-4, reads DGGITQSPKYLFRKEGQNVTLSCEQNLNHDAMYWYRQDPGQGLRLIYYSQIVNDFQKGDIAEGYSVSREKKESFPLTVTSAQKNPTAFYLCASSFGDIGPPTNEKLFFGSGTQLSVL.

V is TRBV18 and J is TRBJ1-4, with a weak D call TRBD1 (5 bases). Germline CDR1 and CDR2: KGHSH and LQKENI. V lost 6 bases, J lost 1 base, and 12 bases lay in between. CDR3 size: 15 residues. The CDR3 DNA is TGTGCCAGCTCCCTGCCTGGGGGAACTAATGAAAAACTGTTTTTT. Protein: CASSLPGGTNEKLFF.